This T cell receptor (beta chain) originates from a study of regulatory T cells in long-lasting Graves disease. The table lists this clonotype with many counts. Its antigen remains unknown. Whole-study findings and limits: Sampling was limited to peripheral blood rather than thyroid tissue. Favored gene segments in persistent disease were TRBV28, TRBJ1-2 and TRBJ2-5.

V lost 8 bases and J 7 bases, leaving 23 bases between the germline ends. The CDR3 sequence is 16 residues long. From germline, CDR1 is MDHEN and CDR2 SYDVKM. Time point described: newly diagnosed GD, antithyroid drugs for less than 3 months. PBMCs provided the RNA from which the TCR library was made. Both iRepertoire HTBI primers and Arm-PCR of CDR3 regions were used to build the TCR beta libraries. TCRdb re-analysed the multiplex PCR reads in MiXCR, keeping a single row per CDR3 protein. The data show fewer than 650,000 distinct CDR3 sequences, approximately 15% seen once. The data were also submitted as part of a second study, on T cells in Graves' hyperthyroidism and ophthalmopathy.

This specimen was peripheral blood mononuclear cells (PBMCs), taken at new diagnosis, from a patient treated with antithyroid drugs. The chain couples TRBV28 to TRBJ2-2; either TRBD1 or TRBD2 may supply D (5 bases each). The receptor comes from a woman aged 25 to 39 with Graves disease. The CDR3 region has the DNA TGTGCCAGCGGAAGCTCCGGGACCCTCGCCCTCGGGGAGCTGTTTTTT. It codes for CASGSSGTLALGELFF.